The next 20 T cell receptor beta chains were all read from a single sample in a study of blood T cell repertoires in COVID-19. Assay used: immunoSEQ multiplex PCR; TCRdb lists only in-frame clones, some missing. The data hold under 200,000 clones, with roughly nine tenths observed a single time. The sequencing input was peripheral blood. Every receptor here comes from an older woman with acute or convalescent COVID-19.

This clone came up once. The CDR3 coding sequence is TGTGCCAGCAGCGAAAGGGACAGGGCGAGTGCTTTCTTT. It translates to CASSERDRASAFF. The rearrangement links TRBV9 to TRBJ1-1; 9 positions agree with TRBD1. The V and J ends lost 3 bases and 11 bases, in that order; junction bases with no gene match: 8. This CDR3 is 13 amino acids long. CDR1 SGDLS and CDR2 YYNGEE come from the germline V gene.

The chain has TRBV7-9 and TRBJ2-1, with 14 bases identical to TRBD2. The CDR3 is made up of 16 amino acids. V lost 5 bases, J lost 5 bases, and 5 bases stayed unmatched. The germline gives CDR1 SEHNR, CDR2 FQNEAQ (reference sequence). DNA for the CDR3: TGTGCCAGCAGCCCGAGACTAGCGGGAGGGAACAATGAGCAGTTCTTC. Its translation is CASSPRLAGGNNEQFF.

In DNA, the CDR3 is TGTGCCAGCAGCTTATTCCCGGGACAGGGGGCCACTGAAGCTTTCTTT. Protein product: CASSLFPGQGATEAFF. The chain recombines TRBV7-8 with TRBJ1-1; 12 nucleotides agree with TRBD1. CDR1 is SGHVS, CDR2 FQNEAQ, per germline. V was pared by 2 bases and J by 4 bases, with 5 bases of the junction left unmatched. The CDR3 runs to 16 residues.

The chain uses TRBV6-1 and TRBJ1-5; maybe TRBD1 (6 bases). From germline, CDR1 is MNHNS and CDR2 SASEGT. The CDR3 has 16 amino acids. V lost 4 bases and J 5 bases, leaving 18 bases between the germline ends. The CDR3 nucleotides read TGTGCCAGCAGTGCCCGGGGTTCAGGGGCAGATCAGCCCCAGCATTTT. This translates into CASSARGSGADQPQHF.

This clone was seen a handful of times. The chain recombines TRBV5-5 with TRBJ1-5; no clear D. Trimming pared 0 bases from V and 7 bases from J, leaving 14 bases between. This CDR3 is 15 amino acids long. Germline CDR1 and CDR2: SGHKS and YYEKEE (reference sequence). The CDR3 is CASSLALGGGQPQHF. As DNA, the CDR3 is TGTGCCAGCAGCTTGGCTTTGGGAGGCGGGCAGCCCCAGCATTTT.

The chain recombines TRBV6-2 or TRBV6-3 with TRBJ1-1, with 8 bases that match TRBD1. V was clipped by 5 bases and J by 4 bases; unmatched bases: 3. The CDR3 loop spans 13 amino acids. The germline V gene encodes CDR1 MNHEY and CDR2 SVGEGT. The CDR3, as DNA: TGTGCCAGCAGTCTCGACAGGGGCACTGAAGCTTTCTTT. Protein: CASSLDRGTEAFF.

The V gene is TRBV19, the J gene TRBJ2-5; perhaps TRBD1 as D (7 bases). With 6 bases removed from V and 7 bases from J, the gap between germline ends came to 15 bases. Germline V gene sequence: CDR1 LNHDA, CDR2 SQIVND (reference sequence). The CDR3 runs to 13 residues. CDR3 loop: CASRRRGDRTQYF. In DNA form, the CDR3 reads TGTGCCAGTAGGCGCAGGGGGGATAGGACCCAGTACTTC.

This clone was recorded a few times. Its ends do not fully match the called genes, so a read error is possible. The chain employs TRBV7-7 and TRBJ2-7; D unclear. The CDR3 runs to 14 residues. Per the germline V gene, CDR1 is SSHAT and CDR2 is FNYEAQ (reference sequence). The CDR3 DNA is TGTGCTAGCAGCTTAAATCCCGGGTCCTACGAGCAGTACTTC. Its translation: CASSLNPGSYEQYF. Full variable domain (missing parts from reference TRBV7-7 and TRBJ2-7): GAGVSQSPRYKVTKRGQDVTLRCDPISSHATLYWYQQALGQGPEFLTYFNYEAQPDKSGLPSDRFSAERPEGSISTLTIQRTEQRDSAMYRCASSLNPGSYEQYFGPGTRLTVT.

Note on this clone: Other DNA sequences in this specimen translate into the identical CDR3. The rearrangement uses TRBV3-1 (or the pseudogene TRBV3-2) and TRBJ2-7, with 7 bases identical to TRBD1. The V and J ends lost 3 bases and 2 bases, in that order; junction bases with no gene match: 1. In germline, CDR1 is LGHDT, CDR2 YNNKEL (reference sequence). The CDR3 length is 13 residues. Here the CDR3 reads CASSQGTAYEQYF. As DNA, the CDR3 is TGTGCCAGCAGCCAGGGGACAGCCTACGAGCAGTACTTC.

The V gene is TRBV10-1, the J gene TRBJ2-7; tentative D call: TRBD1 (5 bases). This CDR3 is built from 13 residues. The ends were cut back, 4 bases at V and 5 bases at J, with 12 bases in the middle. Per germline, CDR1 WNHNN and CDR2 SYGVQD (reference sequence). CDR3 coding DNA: TGCGCCAGCAGTGCTTCAGGGAAACACGAGCAGTACTTC. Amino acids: CASSASGKHEQYF.

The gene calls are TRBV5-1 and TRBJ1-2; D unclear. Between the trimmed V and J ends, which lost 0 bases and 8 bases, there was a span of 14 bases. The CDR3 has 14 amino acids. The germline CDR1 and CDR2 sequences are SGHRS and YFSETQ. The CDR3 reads CASSLDSPYRGYTF. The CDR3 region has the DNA TGCGCCAGCAGCTTGGACAGTCCCTATCGGGGCTACACCTTC.

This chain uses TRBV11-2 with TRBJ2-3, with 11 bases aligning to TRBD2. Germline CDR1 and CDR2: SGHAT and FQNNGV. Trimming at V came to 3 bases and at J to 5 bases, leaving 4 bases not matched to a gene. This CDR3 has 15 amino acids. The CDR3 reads CASSLRLAGGDTQYF. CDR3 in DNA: TGTGCCAGCAGCTTGCGGCTAGCGGGGGGAGATACGCAGTATTTT.

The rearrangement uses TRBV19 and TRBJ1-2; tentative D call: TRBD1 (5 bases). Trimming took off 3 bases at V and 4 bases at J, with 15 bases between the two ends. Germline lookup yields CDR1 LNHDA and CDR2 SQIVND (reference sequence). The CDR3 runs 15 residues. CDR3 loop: CASSIPSTDLYGYTF. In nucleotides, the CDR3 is TGTGCCAGTAGTATCCCCTCGACAGATCTCTATGGCTACACCTTC.

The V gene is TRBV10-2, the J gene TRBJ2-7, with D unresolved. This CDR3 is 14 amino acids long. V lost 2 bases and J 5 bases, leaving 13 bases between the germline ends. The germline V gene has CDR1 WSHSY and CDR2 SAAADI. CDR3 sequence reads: CASSEGAGPNEQYF. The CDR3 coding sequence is TGCGCCAGCAGTGAGGGTGCAGGCCCAAACGAGCAGTACTTC.

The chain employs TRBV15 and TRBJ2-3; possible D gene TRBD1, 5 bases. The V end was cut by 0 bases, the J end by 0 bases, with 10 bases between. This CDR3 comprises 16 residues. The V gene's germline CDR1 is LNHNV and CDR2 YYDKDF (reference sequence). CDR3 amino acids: CATSRDQGGSTDTQYF. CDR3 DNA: TGTGCCACCAGCAGAGATCAGGGCGGAAGCACAGATACGCAGTATTTT.

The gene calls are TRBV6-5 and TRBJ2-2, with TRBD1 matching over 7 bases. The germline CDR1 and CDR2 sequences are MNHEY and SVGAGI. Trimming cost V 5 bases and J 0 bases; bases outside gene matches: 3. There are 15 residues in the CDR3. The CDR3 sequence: CASSRDRPNTGELFF. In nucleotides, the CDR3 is TGTGCCAGCAGTCGGGACAGACCGAACACCGGGGAGCTGTTTTTT.

The CDR3 loop reads CASSPGGRGTDTQYF. CDR3 DNA sequence: TGTGCCAGCAGCCCGGGGGGGCGGGGCACAGATACGCAGTATTTT. This chain links TRBV5-4 with TRBJ2-3; 8 bases are shared with TRBD2. The CDR3 sequence is 15 residues long. CDR1 and CDR2 from the germline V gene are SGHNT and YYREEE (reference sequence). V was pared by 4 bases and J by 1 base, with 5 bases of the junction left unmatched.

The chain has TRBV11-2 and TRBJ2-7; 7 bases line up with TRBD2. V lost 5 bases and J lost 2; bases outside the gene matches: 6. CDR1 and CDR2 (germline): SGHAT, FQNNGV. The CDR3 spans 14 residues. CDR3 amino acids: CASSPERETYEQYF. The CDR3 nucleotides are TGTGCCAGCAGCCCCGAGCGGGAAACCTACGAGCAGTACTTC.

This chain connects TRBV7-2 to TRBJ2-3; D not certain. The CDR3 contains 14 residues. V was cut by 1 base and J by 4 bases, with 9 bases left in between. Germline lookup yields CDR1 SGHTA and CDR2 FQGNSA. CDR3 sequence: CASSLVVASDTQYF. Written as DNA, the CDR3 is TGTGCCAGCAGCTTAGTGGTAGCTTCAGATACGCAGTATTTT.

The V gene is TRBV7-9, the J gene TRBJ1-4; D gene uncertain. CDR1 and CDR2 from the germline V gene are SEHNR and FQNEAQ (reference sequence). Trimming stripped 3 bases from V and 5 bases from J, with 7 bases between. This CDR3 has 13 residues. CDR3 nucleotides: TGTGCCAGCAGCTTGGAGGGAAATGAAAAACTGTTTTTT. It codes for CASSLEGNEKLFF.